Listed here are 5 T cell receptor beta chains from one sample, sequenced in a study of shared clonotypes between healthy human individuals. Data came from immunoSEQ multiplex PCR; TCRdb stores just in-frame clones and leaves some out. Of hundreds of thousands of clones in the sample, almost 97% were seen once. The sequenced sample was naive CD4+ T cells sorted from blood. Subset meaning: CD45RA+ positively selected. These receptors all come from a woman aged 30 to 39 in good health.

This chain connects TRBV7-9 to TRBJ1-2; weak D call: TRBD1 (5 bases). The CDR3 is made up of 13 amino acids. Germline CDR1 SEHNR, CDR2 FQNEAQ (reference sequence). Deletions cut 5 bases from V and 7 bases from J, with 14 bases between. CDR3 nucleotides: TGTGCCAGCAGCCATGACAGTATTCGTGGCTACACCTTC. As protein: CASSHDSIRGYTF.

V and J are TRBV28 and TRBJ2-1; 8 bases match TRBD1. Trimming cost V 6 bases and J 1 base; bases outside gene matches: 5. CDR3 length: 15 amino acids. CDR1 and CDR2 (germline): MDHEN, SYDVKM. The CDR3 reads CASRGQGRSYNEQFF. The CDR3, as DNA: TGTGCCAGCAGAGGACAGGGTCGATCCTACAATGAGCAGTTCTTC.

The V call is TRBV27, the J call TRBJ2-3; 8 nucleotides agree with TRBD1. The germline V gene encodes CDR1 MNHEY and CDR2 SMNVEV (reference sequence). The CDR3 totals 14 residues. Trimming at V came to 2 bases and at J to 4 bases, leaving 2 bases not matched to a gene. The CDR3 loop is CASSLGQGSDTQYF. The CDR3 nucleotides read TGTGCCAGCAGTTTAGGACAGGGTTCAGATACGCAGTATTTT.

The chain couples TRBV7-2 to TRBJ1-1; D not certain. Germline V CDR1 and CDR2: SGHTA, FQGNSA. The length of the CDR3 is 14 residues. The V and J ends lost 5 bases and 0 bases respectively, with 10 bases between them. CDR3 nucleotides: TGTGCCAGCAGCCCCCCAATCATGAACACTGAAGCTTTCTTT. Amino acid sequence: CASSPPIMNTEAFF.

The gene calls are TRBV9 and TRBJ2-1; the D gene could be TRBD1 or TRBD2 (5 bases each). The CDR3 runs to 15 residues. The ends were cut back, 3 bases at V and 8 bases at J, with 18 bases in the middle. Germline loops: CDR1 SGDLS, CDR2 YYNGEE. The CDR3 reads CASSARDPLFDEQFF. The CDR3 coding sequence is TGTGCCAGCAGCGCCCGGGACCCCCTATTTGATGAGCAGTTCTTC.